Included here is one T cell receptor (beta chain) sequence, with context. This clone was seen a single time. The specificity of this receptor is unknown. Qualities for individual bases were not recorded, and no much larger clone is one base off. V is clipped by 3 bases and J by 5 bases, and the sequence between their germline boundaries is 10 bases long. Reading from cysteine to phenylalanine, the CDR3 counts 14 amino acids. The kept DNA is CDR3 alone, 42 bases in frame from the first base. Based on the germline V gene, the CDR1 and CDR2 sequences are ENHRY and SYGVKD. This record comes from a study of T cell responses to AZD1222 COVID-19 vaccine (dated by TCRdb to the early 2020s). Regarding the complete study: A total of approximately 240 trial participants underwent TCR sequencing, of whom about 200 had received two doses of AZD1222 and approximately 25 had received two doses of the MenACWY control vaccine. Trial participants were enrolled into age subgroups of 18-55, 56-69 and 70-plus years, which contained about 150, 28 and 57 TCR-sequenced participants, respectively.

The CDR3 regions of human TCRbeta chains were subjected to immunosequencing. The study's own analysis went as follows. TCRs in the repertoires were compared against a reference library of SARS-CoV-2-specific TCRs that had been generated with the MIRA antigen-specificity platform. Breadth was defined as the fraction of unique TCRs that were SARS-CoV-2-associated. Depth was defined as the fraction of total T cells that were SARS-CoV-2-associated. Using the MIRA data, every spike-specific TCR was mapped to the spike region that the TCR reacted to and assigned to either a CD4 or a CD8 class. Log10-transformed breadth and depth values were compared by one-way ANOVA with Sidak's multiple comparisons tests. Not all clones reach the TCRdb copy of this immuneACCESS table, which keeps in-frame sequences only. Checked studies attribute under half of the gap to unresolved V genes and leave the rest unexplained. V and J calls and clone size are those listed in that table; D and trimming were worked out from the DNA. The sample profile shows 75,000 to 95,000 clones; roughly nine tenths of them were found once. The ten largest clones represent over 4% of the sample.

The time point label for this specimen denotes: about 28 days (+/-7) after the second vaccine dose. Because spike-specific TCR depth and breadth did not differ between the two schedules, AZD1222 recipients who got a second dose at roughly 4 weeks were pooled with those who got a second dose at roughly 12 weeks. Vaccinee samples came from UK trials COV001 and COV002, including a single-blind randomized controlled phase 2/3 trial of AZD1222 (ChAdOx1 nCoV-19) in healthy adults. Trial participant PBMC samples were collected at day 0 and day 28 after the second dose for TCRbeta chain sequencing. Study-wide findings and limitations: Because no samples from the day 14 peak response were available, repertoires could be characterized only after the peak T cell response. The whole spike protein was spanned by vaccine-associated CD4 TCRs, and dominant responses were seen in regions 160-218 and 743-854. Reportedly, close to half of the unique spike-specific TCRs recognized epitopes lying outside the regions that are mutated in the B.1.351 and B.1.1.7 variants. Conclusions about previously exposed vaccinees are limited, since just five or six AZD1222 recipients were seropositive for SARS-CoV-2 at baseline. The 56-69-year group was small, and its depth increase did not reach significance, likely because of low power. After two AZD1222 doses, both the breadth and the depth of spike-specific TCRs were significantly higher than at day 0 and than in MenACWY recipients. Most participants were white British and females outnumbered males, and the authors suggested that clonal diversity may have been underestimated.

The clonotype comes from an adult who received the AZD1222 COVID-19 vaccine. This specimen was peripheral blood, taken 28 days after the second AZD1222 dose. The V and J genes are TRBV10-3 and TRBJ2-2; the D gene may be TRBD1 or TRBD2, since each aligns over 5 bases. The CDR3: CAISDLGVTGELFF. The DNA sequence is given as TGTGCCATCAGTGATTTGGGGGTTACCGGGGAGCTGTTTTTT.